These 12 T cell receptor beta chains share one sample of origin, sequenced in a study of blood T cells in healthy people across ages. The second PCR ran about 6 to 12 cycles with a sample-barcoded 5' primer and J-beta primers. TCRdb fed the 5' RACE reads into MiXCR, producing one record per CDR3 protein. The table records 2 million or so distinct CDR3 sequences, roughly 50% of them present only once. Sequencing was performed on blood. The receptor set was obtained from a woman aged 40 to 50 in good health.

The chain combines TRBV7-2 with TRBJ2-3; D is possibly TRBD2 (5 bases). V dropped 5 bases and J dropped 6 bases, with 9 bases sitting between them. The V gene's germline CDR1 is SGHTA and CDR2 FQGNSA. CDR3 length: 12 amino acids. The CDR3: CASSPTMDTQYF. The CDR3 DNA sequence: TGTGCCAGCAGCCCGACTATGGATACGCAGTATTTT.

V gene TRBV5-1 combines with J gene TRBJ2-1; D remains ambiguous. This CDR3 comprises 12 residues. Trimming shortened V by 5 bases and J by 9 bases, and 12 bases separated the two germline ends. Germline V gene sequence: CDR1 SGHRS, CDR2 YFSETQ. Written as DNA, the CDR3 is TGCGCCAGCAGTCCAGAGGTCACTGAGCAGTTCTTC. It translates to CASSPEVTEQFF.

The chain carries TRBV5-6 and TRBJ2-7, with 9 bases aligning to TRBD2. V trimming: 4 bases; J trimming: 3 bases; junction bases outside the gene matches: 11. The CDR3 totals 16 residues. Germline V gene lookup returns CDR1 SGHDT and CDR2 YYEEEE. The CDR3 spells CASSRWLAGLYYEQYF. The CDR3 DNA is TGTGCCAGCAGCCGATGGCTAGCGGGGTTATACTACGAGCAGTACTTC. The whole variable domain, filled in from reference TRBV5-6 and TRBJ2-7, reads DAGVTQSPTHLIKTRGQQVTLRCSPKSGHDTVSWYQQALGQGPQFIFQYYEEEERQRGNFPDRFSGHQFPNYSSELNVNALLLGDSALYLCASSRWLAGLYYEQYFGPGTRLTVT.

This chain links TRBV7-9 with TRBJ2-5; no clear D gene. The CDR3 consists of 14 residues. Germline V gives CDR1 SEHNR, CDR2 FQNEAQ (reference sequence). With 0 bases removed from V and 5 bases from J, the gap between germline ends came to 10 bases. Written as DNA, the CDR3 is TGTGCCAGCAGCTTAGCGACTCTGGCGGAGACCCAGTACTTC. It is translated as CASSLATLAETQYF.

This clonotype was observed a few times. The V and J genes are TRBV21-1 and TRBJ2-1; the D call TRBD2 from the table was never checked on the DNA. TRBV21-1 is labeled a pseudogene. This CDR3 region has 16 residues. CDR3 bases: TGTGCCAGCAGCAAGGGACTAGAAACAAGAAACAATGAGCAGTTCTTC. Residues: CASSKGLETRNNEQFF.

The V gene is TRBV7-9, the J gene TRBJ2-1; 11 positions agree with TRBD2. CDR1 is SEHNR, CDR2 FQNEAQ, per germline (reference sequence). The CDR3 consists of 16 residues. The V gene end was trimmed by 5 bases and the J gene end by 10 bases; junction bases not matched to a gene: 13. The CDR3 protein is CASSTSLAGGLGEQFF. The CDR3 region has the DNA TGTGCCAGCAGCACGAGTCTAGCGGGGGGCCTCGGAGAGCAGTTCTTC.

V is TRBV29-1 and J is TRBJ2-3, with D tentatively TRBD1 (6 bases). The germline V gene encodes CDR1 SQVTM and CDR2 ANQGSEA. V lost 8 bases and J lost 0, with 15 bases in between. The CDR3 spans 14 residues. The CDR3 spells CSLSGVTSTDTQYF. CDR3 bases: TGCAGCCTCTCAGGGGTCACTAGCACAGATACGCAGTATTTT.

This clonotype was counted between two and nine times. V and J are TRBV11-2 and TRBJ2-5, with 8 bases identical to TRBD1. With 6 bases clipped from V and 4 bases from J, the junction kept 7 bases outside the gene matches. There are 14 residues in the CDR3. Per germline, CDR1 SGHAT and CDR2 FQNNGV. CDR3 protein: CASRTTGGGETQYF. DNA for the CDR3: TGTGCCAGCAGAACCACAGGGGGAGGAGAGACCCAGTACTTC.

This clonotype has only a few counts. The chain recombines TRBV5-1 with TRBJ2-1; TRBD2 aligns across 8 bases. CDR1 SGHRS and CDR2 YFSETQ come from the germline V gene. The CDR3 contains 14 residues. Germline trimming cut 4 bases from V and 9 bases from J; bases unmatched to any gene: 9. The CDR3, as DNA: TGCGCCAGCAGCATCGGGGGGGCCTTCCGTGAGCAGTTCTTC. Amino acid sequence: CASSIGGAFREQFF.

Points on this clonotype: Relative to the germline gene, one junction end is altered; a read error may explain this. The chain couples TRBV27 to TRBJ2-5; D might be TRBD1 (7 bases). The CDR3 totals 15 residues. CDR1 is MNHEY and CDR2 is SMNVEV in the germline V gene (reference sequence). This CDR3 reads CASSSLQGGEESQYF. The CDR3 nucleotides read TGTGCCAGCAGTTCACTCCAGGGGGGAGAAGAGTCCCAGTACTTC.

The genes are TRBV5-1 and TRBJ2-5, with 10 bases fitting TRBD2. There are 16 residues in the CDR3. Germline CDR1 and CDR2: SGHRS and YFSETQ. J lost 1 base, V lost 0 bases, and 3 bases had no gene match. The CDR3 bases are TGCGCCAGCAGCTTGGAAGCGGGGGGGGGCCAAGAGACCCAGTACTTC. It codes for CASSLEAGGGQETQYF.

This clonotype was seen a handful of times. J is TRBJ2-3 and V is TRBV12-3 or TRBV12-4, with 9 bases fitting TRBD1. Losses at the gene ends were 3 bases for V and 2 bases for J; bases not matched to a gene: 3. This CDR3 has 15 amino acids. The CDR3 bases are TGTGCCAGCAGTTTCACAGGGGGCTACACAGATACGCAGTATTTT. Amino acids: CASSFTGGYTDTQYF.